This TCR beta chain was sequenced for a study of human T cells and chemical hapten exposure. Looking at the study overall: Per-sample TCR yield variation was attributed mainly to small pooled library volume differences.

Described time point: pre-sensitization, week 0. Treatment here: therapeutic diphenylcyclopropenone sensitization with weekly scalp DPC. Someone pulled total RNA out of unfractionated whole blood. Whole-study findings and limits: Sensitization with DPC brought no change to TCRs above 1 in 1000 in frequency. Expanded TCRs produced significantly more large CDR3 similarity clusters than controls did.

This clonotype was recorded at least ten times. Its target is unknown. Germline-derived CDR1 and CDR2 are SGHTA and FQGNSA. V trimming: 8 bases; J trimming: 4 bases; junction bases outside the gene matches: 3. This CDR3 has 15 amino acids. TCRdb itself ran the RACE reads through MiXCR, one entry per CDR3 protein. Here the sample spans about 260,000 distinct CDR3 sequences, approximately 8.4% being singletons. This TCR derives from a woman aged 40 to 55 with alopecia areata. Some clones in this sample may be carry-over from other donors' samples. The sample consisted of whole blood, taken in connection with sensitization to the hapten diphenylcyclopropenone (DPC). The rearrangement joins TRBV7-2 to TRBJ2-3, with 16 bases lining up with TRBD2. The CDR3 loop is CASQGLAGGSDTQYF. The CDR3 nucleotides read TGTGCCAGCCAGGGACTAGCGGGAGGGTCAGATACGCAGTATTTT.